Here is one TCR beta chain with its context. This record comes from a study of T cell responses to AZD1222 COVID-19 vaccine. Generated by immunoSEQ multiplex PCR, the TCRdb table keeps only in-frame clones and is missing some. The sample shows over 100,000 clones, around 90% of them seen only once. Pooling covered second doses at about 4 or about 12 weeks. The source is an adult who received the AZD1222 COVID-19 vaccine. The sequencing used peripheral blood, collected 28 days after the second AZD1222 dose.

Here the CDR3 DNA reads TGTGCCAGCAGTCCGCGGACGACAGGCTACACCTTC. This encodes CASSPRTTGYTF. The chain links TRBV6-5 to TRBJ1-2, with unresolved D. The germline V gene has CDR1 MNHEY and CDR2 SVGAGI. With 5 bases removed from V and 8 bases from J, the gap between germline ends came to 12 bases. The CDR3 covers 12 residues.